The source of this TCR beta chain is a study of cytomegalovirus exposure and HLA in healthy donors. 60 Vbeta and 13 Jbeta primers were used in PCR. TCRdb's copy holds only in-frame clones and misses some; the assay was immunoSEQ multiplex PCR. The table shows a few hundred thousand clones, with about nine tenths occurring only once. J was trimmed by 0 bases and V by 3 bases; bases with no gene match: 4. The CDR3 consists of 15 residues. Germline lookup yields CDR1 SGDLS and CDR2 YYNGEE. The sequencing sample was made of PBMCs. This TCR was recovered from a girl between 2 and 10 years old in good health and CMV-seronegative. The chain carries TRBV9 and TRBJ1-1, with TRBD1 matching 8 bases. CDR3 residues: CASSAQGAVNTEAFF. CDR3 DNA: TGTGCCAGCAGCGCTCAGGGGGCAGTGAACACTGAAGCTTTCTTT.